This is a list of T cell receptor beta chains from one sample in a study of T cells in tumors after PD-1 blockade. Clones were sequenced by immunoSEQ multiplex PCR, and TCRdb holds only the in-frame ones, with some missing. The sample has about 34,000 clones; 73% are singletons. Source: PBMCs, taken after anti-PD-1 treatment. The receptors stem from a human donor with basal cell carcinoma. The CDR3 runs from the conserved cysteine through the conserved F or W. The order of the fields is clone size, D gene, CDR3 length, J gene, V gene, CDR3 protein, CDR3 DNA. A D gene is named only where the DNA matches it firmly. Part of the rows lack a size; the others show once, few, many or a class for expanded clones.

>.|.|14|TRBJ1-5|TRBV5-1
CASSLNGLNQPQHF
TGCGCCAGCAGCTTGAACGGATTAAATCAGCCCCAGCATTTT
>.|.|18|TRBJ2-3|TRBV9
CASSVVSTGGSSTDTQYF
TGTGCCAGCAGCGTAGTGTCAACGGGTGGTTCTAGCACAGATACGCAGTATTTT
>.|.|14|TRBJ1-1|TRBV4-1
CASSQVTVNTEAFF
TGCGCCAGCAGCCAAGTAACCGTGAACACTGAAGCTTTCTTT
>.|.|15|TRBJ2-7|TRBV4-3
CASSQAMGPSYEQYF
TGCGCCAGCAGCCAAGCGATGGGCCCGAGCTACGAGCAGTACTTC
>once|TRBD2|14|TRBJ2-3|TRBV7-9
CASSWGGGPDTQYF
TGTGCCAGCAGCTGGGGCGGGGGGCCAGATACGCAGTATTTT
>.|TRBD1|15|TRBJ2-2|TRBV5-1
CASGGTGANTGELFF
TGCGCCAGCGGCGGGACAGGCGCGAACACCGGGGAGCTGTTTTTT
>.|TRBD1|15|TRBJ1-2|TRBV6-5
CASSYSTGTGYGYTF
TGTGCCAGCAGTTACTCGACAGGGACAGGGTACGGCTACACCTTC
>.|.|14|TRBJ2-3|TRBV19
CATLPLGNTDTQYF
TGTGCCACTTTACCATTGGGGAACACAGATACGCAGTATTTT
>.|.|15|TRBJ2-3|TRBV28
CASSLPSGLTDTQYF
TGTGCCAGCAGTTTACCCAGCGGTCTCACAGATACGCAGTATTTT
>once|TRBD2|14|TRBJ2-7|TRBV28
CASSPNRPSGEQYF
TGTGCCAGCAGCCCAAATCGCCCTAGCGGTGAGCAGTACTTC
>.|TRBD1|15|TRBJ2-7|TRBV5-1
CASSARDRGFHEQYF
TGCGCCAGCAGCGCCCGGGACAGGGGGTTCCACGAGCAGTACTTC
>medium-sized|.|13|TRBJ1-2|TRBV5-1
CASSLDSNYGYTF
TGCGCCAGCAGCTTGGATAGTAACTATGGCTACACCTTC
>few|TRBD1|14|TRBJ1-2|TRBV5-1
CASSLDGTGPGYTF
TGCGCCAGCAGCTTGGACGGGACAGGACCTGGCTACACCTTC
>.|.|12|TRBJ2-2|TRBV28
CASSLDTGELFF
TGTGCCAGCAGTTTAGACACCGGGGAGCTGTTTTTT
>.|TRBD1|17|TRBJ1-4|TRBV30
CAWSARDRAATNEKLFF
TGTGCCTGGAGTGCCCGGGACAGGGCTGCAACTAATGAAAAACTGTTTTTT